The TCR beta chain under discussion was sequenced for a study of CD8+ T cells in alopecia areata. The wider study: Tofacitinib treatment spanned 6 to 18 months, with 6 months off drug afterward. Study-wide points: Sequenced scalp T cells also include alphabeta T cells resident in normal skin.

Extracted RNA was reverse transcribed, and the resulting cDNA served as sequencing template. This table comes from immunoSEQ multiplex PCR, and its TCRdb copy is limited to in-frame clones, with some not included. The sample contains about 97,000 clones, 35% to 45% of which appear only once. This clone was seen more than once but under ten times. Its antigen is not known. The CDR3 has 13 amino acids. The V end was cut by 2 bases, the J end by 6 bases, with 10 bases between. The V gene's germline CDR1 is SQVTM and CDR2 ANQGSEA. Specimens obtained from alopecia areata patients comprised lesional scalp punch biopsies and peripheral blood.

The source of this sequence is a human donor with alopecia areata. J is TRBJ2-2 and V is TRBV29-1, with D unclear. The specimen sequenced was CD4+ T cells sorted from blood. CDR3 coding DNA: TGCAGCGTTGAATCTAGGCTACCCGGGGAGCTGTTTTTT. Translation: CSVESRLPGELFF.